This is a list of T cell receptor beta chains from one sample in a study of technical replicates of blood from several donors. The table came from immunoSEQ multiplex PCR; TCRdb's copy has only in-frame clones and leaves some out. The sample yields 77,000 or so clones, around nine tenths seen once. Material: T cells isolated from PBMCs. These TCRs come from a human donor in good health. CDR3s include the opening cysteine and the closing phenylalanine or tryptophan. A D gene is named only where the DNA matches it firmly. Some rows have no size entry. The others give once, few or many, or a class for an expanded clone.

clone_size,j_call,v_call,d_call,cdr3_nt,cdr3_aa
once,TRBJ1-2,TRBV30,TRBD1,TGTGCCTTTCAGGGGGCTCTGGGCTACACCTTC,CAFQGALGYTF
-,TRBJ1-1,TRBV7-3,-,TGTGCCAGCAGCTCGGACAGATTCACTGAAGCTTTCTTT,CASSSDRFTEAFF
-,TRBJ1-2,TRBV7-9,-,TGTGCCAGCAGCTTAGACGAGGGATATGGCTACACCTTC,CASSLDEGYGYTF
once,TRBJ2-3,TRBV7-7,-,TGTGCCAGCAGCTTAAACAGCCTTAGGGATACGCAGTATTTT,CASSLNSLRDTQYF
-,TRBJ1-5,TRBV5-1,-,TGCGCCAGCAGCTTGGCCGGTTCTAGCAATCAGCCCCAGCATTTT,CASSLAGSSNQPQHF
-,TRBJ1-1,TRBV29-1,-,TGCAGCACCGAGGGAACCCCCAGGTCCAACACTGAAGCTTTCTTT,CSTEGTPRSNTEAFF
-,TRBJ2-5,TRBV9,-,TGTGCCAGCGGAGGGGAGCACCCAGAGACCCAGTACTTC,CASGGEHPETQYF
-,TRBJ1-1,TRBV30,-,TGTGCCTGGGGGGGGAATGAAGCTTTCTTT,CAWGGNEAFF
-,TRBJ1-2,TRBV5-4,TRBD1,TGTGCCAGCAGCTCCGTTAAGACAGGGGTGGTGGGCTACACCTTC,CASSSVKTGVVGYTF
-,TRBJ1-2,TRBV9,TRBD1,TGTGCCAGCAGTAATGATTGGGGGACAGACGGCTACACCTTC,CASSNDWGTDGYTF
-,TRBJ2-2,TRBV9,-,TGTGCCAGCAGCGTAGCTACAGGAGCGAACACCGGGGAGCTGTTTTTT,CASSVATGANTGELFF
-,TRBJ2-7,TRBV15,-,TGTGCCACCAGCCAGGATTCTTATTACGAGCAGTACTTC,CATSQDSYYEQYF
-,TRBJ2-4,TRBV11-3,TRBD2,TGTGCCAGCAGCTTAGATATCACTAGCGGGCAGTACTTC,CASSLDITSGQYF
-,TRBJ2-5,TRBV5-4,-,TGTGCCGGCAGCTTTACTAGCAATAGGGAGACCCAGTACTTC,CAGSFTSNRETQYF
once,TRBJ1-5,TRBV27,TRBD1,TGTGCCAGCAGTCCAAATGGACAGGTTAATCAGCCCCAGCATTTT,CASSPNGQVNQPQHF
-,TRBJ1-1,TRBV9,-,TGTGCCAGCAGCGTAGCAACAGAGAACACTGAAGCTTTCTTT,CASSVATENTEAFF
-,TRBJ2-1,TRBV7-3,TRBD2,TGTGCCAGCAGCCACACGGACCGGGAGGGCGAGGGAAATGAGCAGTTCTTC,CASSHTDREGEGNEQFF
once,TRBJ2-1,TRBV9,-,TGTGCCAGCAGTGGTAAAGGGGGAGGGTACAATGAGCAGTTCTTC,CASSGKGGGYNEQFF
-,TRBJ2-5,TRBV2,-,TGTGCCAGCAGTGGGGGGGTACCTGGAGAGACCCAGTACTTC,CASSGGVPGETQYF
few,TRBJ2-7,TRBV19,-,TGTGCCAGTAGTGAGGGCCGGGTTTCGGAGCAGTACTTC,CASSEGRVSEQYF
-,TRBJ1-2,TRBV5-4,TRBD1,TGTGCCAGCAGCATACCGACAGGGGGGCTAGAAGGCTACACCTTC,CASSIPTGGLEGYTF
-,TRBJ2-1,TRBV5-1,TRBD1,TGCGCCAGCAGCACAAGGACAGGGGACAATGAGCAGTTCTTC,CASSTRTGDNEQFF
-,TRBJ2-1,TRBV6-5,TRBD2,TGTGCCAGCAGCTACTTGGCGGGAGGCTCCTACAATGAGCAGTTCTTC,CASSYLAGGSYNEQFF
-,TRBJ2-7,TRBV11-3,-,TGTGCCAGCAGCTCCTCAGGGCCTTCCTACGAGCAGTACTTC,CASSSSGPSYEQYF
-,TRBJ1-1,TRBV28,-,TGTGCCAGCAGTCCCAGCCCGGGACAAAGGAACACTGAAGCTTTCTTT,CASSPSPGQRNTEAFF
-,TRBJ2-7,TRBV19,-,TGTGCCAGTAGTATAGGCCGCTGGGCTCGCGGGACCGCTACCTACGAGCAGTACTTC,CASSIGRWARGTATYEQYF
-,TRBJ1-5,TRBV27,TRBD1,TGTGCCAGCAGTTTAGGGACAGGGTCCGGGCCCCAGCATTTT,CASSLGTGSGPQHF
-,TRBJ1-2,TRBV29-1,TRBD1,TGCAGCGTTGGGGACAGGGAGGTCTATGGCTACACCTTC,CSVGDREVYGYTF
-,TRBJ2-2,TRBV2,-,TGTGCCACCATAGACACCGGGGAGCTGTTTTTT,CATIDTGELFF
-,TRBJ1-1,TRBV7-9,-,TGTGCCAGCAGCTTGAGAGGACAGCCTAACACTGAAGCTTTCTTT,CASSLRGQPNTEAFF
-,TRBJ1-2,TRBV6-1,-,TGTGCCAGCAGTGCGCTCAGGGTTCTCAACTATGGCTACACCTTC,CASSALRVLNYGYTF
-,TRBJ1-5,TRBV7-2,-,TGTGCCAGCAGTCAAAACAATCAGCCCCAGCATTTT,CASSQNNQPQHF